Here is one TCR beta chain with its context. The sample originates from a study of PD-1 and CTLA-4 blockade in melanoma. This table comes from immunoSEQ multiplex PCR, and its TCRdb copy is limited to in-frame clones, with some not included. The sample lists about 21,000 clones, about 87% seen once, with around 7.6% in the top ten. Germline CDR1 is MNHEY and CDR2 is SMNVEV (reference sequence). The CDR3 runs to 13 residues. V was cut by 5 bases and J by 3 bases, with 11 bases left in between. This receptor was identified in a human donor with melanoma. The V call is TRBV27, the J call TRBJ2-7, with D uncertain. Sequenced material: CD8+ T cells from peripheral blood, taken before anti-PD-1 treatment. The CDR3 loop reads CASSLGPLYEQYF. The CDR3 region has the DNA TGTGCCAGCAGTCTCGGACCTCTCTACGAGCAGTACTTC.